The 4 T cell receptor beta chains below come from one sample, sequenced in a study of T cells after yellow fever vaccination. MiXCR, applied by TCRdb to the 5' RACE reads, yields one record per CDR3 protein. The sample has 500,000 to 650,000 distinct CDR3 sequences, less than 20% seen once. The sample in question was PBMCs, obtained about 5 days after the first yellow fever vaccination. These receptors originate from a man between 18 and 29 years old who received the YFV17D yellow fever vaccine.

The chain uses TRBV6-1 and TRBJ1-5; D possibly corresponds to TRBD1 (5 bases). The CDR3 is 14 amino acids. The germline V and J ends were trimmed by 8 bases and 2 bases, with 13 bases remaining between them. CDR1 is MNHNS, CDR2 SASEGT, per germline. The CDR3 bases are TGTGCCAGCGTCGGGGCCTGGGGCAATCAGCCCCAGCATTTT. Translated: CASVGAWGNQPQHF.

The chain carries TRBV7-2 and TRBJ2-2, with D possibly being TRBD1 (5 bases). V lost 5 bases, J lost 4 bases, and 11 bases lay in between. Per germline, CDR1 SGHTA and CDR2 FQGNSA. The length of the CDR3 is 14 residues. The CDR3 loop is CASSQDILTGELFF. The CDR3 nucleotides are TGTGCCAGCAGCCAGGACATCCTCACCGGGGAGCTGTTTTTT. Supplemented by reference TRBV7-2 and TRBJ2-2, the full variable domain reads GAGVSQSPSNKVTEKGKDVELRCDPISGHTALYWYRQSLGQGLEFLIYFQGNSAPDKSGLPSDRFSAERTGGSVSTLTIQRTQQEDSAVYLCASSQDILTGELFFGEGSRLTVL.

This clonotype was recorded a few times. This sequence joins TRBV3-1 and TRBJ2-1; 9 bases map to TRBD2. Germline-derived CDR1 and CDR2 are LGHDT and YNNKEL (reference sequence). V shed 4 bases, J shed 0 bases, and the junction held 13 bases outside the gene matches. This CDR3 contains 19 residues. The CDR3 is CASSPLAGGSLSSYNEQFF. CDR3 DNA: TGTGCCAGCAGCCCTCTGGCGGGGGGGTCCCTGAGCTCCTACAATGAGCAGTTCTTC.

J is TRBJ1-1 and V is TRBV7-9; 11 bases align to TRBD1. V was pared by 1 base and J by 4 bases, with 5 bases of the junction left unmatched. Germline assignment: CDR1 SEHNR and CDR2 FQNEAQ (reference sequence). The CDR3 contains 16 residues. This CDR3 reads CASSLEGTGGGTEAFF. The CDR3 nucleotides are TGTGCCAGCAGCTTAGAGGGGACAGGGGGAGGCACTGAAGCTTTCTTT.